The 7 T cell receptor beta chains given below trace back to one sample, sequenced in a study of tumor-infiltrating lymphocytes in primary liver carcinoma. Blood RNA originated from unsorted whole blood, with germline DNA additionally extracted. The template, around 540 ng total RNA, yielded TCR beta cDNA made with a constant-region primer. Slightly modified ARM-PCR with three nested multiplex PCR rounds yielded TCR beta libraries. Use of TRBV1-TRBV30 forward primers with a C-beta reverse primer characterized the first two PCR rounds, which lasted around 11 cycles each. TCRdb ran MiXCR on the multiplex PCR reads and lists one entry per CDR3 protein. Of 310,000 or so distinct CDR3 sequences listed, roughly three fifths are singletons. Sequencing was done on a sample of peripheral blood. These receptors came from a young woman with primary liver carcinoma and hepatitis B virus infection.

This clonotype was observed many times. The V and J genes are TRBV5-3 and TRBJ1-5; D might be TRBD1 (5 bases). TRBV5-3 is an open reading frame, and its role is uncertain. The V end was cut by 0 bases, the J end by 1 base, with 20 bases between. The CDR3 spans 19 residues. The CDR3 protein is CARSLEGTKAGRSNQPQHF. In DNA, the CDR3 is TGTGCCAGAAGCTTGGAGGGGACGAAGGCTGGGAGGAGCAATCAGCCCCAGCATTTT.

A note on this clonotype: A much larger clone lies one base from this, so it may be a read error. The chain carries TRBV4-3 and TRBJ2-1, with a weak D call TRBD1 (6 bases). V lost 4 bases to trimming and J lost 10 bases, with 17 bases between them. Germline CDR1 LGHNA, CDR2 YSLEER. The length of the CDR3 is 14 residues. In DNA, the CDR3 is TGCGCCAGCAGCCCTGGGACAAACGCTCTGGAGCAGTTCTTC. Translating it yields CASSPGTNALEQFF.

About this clonotype itself: The CDR3 carries no conserved terminal phenylalanine or tryptophan, so it likely arises from a read error. The limits of the CDR3 on the DNA are not certain, so only TCRdb's listed CDR3 is given. The rearrangement joins TRBV11-1 to TRBJ2-2. Germline V gene lookup returns CDR1 SGHAT and CDR2 FQDESV (reference sequence). Ends included, the CDR3 has 12 residues. The CDR3 spells CASSALWGELFL.

V gene TRBV29-1 combines with J gene TRBJ1-5; D gene uncertain. V shed 4 bases and J shed 13 bases, with 20 bases lying between them. The CDR3 sequence is 13 residues long. Germline loops: CDR1 SQVTM, CDR2 ANQGSEA. The CDR3 sequence: CSVAREIGQSQHF. For the CDR3, the DNA is TGCAGCGTTGCACGGGAAATCGGTCAGTCTCAGCATTTT.

About this clonotype: This may be a read error: a much more frequent sequence differs by one nucleotide. V is TRBV6-2 or TRBV6-3 and J is TRBJ2-7; no clear D gene. This CDR3 has 11 residues. Germline values: CDR1 MNHEY, CDR2 SVGEGT. Here the CDR3 reads CANSYKTSQYF. DNA of the CDR3: TGTGCCAACAGTTACAAGACCAGCCAGTACTTC.

V gene TRBV18 combines with J gene TRBJ2-7; D is unclear. Germline lookup yields CDR1 KGHSH and CDR2 LQKENI. This CDR3 is 13 amino acids long. V was pared by 5 bases and J by 3 bases, with 11 bases between. The CDR3 reads CASSAYPDYEQYF. DNA of the CDR3: TGTGCCAGCTCAGCGTACCCTGACTACGAGCAGTACTTC.

The chain uses TRBV12-3 or TRBV12-4 and TRBJ2-1; 8 bases are shared with TRBD1. V was clipped by 9 bases and J by 7 bases; unmatched bases: 14. The CDR3 sequence is 15 residues long. The CDR3 region is CARSPQDRAPNEQFF. The CDR3, as DNA: TGTGCCAGGAGTCCGCAGGACAGGGCCCCAAATGAGCAGTTCTTC.